This T cell receptor beta chain comes out of a study of Graves' ophthalmopathy and Graves' hyperthyroidism. Study results and caveats: Both an approximately 69% sensitivity and a 72.22% specificity characterized the model's predictions of ophthalmopathy progression.

The length of the CDR3 is 15 residues. Germline assignment: CDR1 SGDLS and CDR2 YYNGEE. With V trimmed by 4 bases and J by 4 bases, 5 bases remained unmatched. From fresh peripheral blood, around 10 ml in volume, the PBMCs were obtained. With respect to this clonotype: Its cognate antigen is unknown.

Transcripts of RNA were the source for amplifying TCR beta CDR3 regions. RT-PCR with HTBI primers came first, then second-round multiplex PCR. TCRdb fed the multiplex PCR reads into MiXCR, producing one record per CDR3 protein. The sample gives 150,000 to 200,000 distinct CDR3 sequences, under 45% of which show up once; about 8.2% is in the top ten. The sample was peripheral blood. This receptor was obtained from a man between 25 and 39 years old with Graves' ophthalmopathy. The chain employs TRBV9 and TRBJ2-7; 13 bases agree with TRBD2. CDR3 bases: TGTGCCAGCAGCCCCCGGACTAGCGGGAGATACGAGCAGTACTTC. Its protein is CASSPRTSGRYEQYF.